The following is a T cell receptor (beta chain) sequence with its context. The sample is drawn from a study of cytomegalovirus exposure and HLA in healthy donors. 13 Jbeta primers and 60 Vbeta primers were used for the PCR. Profiling relied on immunoSEQ multiplex PCR, and the TCRdb table lists in-frame clones only, not all of them. The sample lists tens of thousands of clones, roughly 84% seen once, with 3% to 3.5% in the top ten. V was trimmed by 1 base and J by 0 bases, leaving 7 bases between them. Germline lookup yields CDR1 SGHVS and CDR2 FQNEAQ. This CDR3 region has 15 residues. V is TRBV7-8 and J is TRBJ1-5; no reliable D call. The receptor comes from a young woman in good health and CMV-seronegative. Sequencing was performed on PBMCs. CDR3 loop: CASSLDSRSNQPQHF. The CDR3 region has the DNA TGTGCCAGCAGCTTAGACAGCCGTAGCAATCAGCCCCAGCATTTT. Variable domain in full (rest from reference TRBV7-8 and TRBJ1-5): GAGVSQSPRYKVAKRGQDVALRCDPISGHVSLFWYQQALGQGPEFLTYFQNEAQLDKSGLPSDRFFAERPEGSVSTLKIQRTQQEDSAVYLCASSLDSRSNQPQHFGDGTRLSIL.